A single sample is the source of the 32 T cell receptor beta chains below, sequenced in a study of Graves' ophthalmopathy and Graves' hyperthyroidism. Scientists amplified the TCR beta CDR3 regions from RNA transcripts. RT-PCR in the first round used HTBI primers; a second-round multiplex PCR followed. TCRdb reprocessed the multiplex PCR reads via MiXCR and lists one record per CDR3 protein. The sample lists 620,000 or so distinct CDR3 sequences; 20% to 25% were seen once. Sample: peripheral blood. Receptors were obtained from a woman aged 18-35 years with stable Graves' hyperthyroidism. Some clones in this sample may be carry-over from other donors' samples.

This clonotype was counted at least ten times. The DNA for the CDR3 is TGTGCCAGCAGCCAAACATCAGGGTACAGGCAGTACTTC. Amino acid sequence: CASSQTSGYRQYF. J is TRBJ2-7 and V is TRBV6-5, with D possibly TRBD1 on 5 matching bases. Germline-derived CDR1 and CDR2 are MNHEY and SVGAGI. Trimming left V 6 bases short and J 9 bases short, with 18 bases between. The CDR3 has 13 residues.

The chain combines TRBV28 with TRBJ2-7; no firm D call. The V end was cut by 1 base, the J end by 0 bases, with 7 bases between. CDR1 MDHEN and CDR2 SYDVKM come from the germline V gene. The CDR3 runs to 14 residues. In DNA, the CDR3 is TGTGCCAGCAGTTTATTACAATACTCCTACGAGCAGTACTTC. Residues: CASSLLQYSYEQYF.

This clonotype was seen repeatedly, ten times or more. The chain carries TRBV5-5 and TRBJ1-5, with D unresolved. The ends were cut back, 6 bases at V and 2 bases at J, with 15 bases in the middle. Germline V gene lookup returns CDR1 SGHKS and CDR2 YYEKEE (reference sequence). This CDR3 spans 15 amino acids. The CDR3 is CASTSGVGGNQPQHF. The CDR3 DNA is TGTGCCAGCACCTCCGGGGTCGGGGGCAATCAGCCCCAGCATTTT. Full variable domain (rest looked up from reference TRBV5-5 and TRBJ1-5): DAGVTQSPTHLIKTRGQQVTLRCSPISGHKSVSWYQQVLGQGPQFIFQYYEKEERGRGNFPDRFSARQFPNYSSELNVNALLLGDSALYLCASTSGVGGNQPQHFGDGTRLSIL.

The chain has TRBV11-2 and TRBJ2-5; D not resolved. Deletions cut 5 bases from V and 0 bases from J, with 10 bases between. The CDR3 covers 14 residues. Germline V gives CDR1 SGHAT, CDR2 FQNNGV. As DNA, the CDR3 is TGTGCCAGCAGCACCCTGGGGTACCAAGAGACCCAGTACTTC. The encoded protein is CASSTLGYQETQYF.

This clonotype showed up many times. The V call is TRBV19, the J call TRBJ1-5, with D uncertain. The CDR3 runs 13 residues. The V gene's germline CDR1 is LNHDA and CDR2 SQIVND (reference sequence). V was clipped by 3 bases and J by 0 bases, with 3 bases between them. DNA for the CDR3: TGTGCCAGTAGTATCCCTAGCAATCAGCCCCAGCATTTT. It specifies CASSIPSNQPQHF. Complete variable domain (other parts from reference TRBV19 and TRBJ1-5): DGGITQSPKYLFRKEGQNVTLSCEQNLNHDAMYWYRQDPGQGLRLIYYSQIVNDFQKGDIAEGYSVSREKKESFPLTVTSAQKNPTAFYLCASSIPSNQPQHFGDGTRLSIL.

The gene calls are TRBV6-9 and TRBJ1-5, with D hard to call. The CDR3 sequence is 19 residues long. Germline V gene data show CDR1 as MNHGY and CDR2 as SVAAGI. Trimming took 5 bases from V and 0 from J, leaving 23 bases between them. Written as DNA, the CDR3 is TGTGCCAGCAGTACCCATACTGCCATGGGCTCAAATAGCAATCAGCCCCAGCATTTT. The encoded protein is CASSTHTAMGSNSNQPQHF.

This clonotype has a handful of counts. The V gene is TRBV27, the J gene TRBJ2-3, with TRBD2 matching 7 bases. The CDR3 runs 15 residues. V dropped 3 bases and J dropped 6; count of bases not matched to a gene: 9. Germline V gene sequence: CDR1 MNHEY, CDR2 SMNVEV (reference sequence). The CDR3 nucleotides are TGTGCCAGCAGTTTCAGAGCGGGGTTTAGGGATACGCAGTATTTT. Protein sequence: CASSFRAGFRDTQYF.

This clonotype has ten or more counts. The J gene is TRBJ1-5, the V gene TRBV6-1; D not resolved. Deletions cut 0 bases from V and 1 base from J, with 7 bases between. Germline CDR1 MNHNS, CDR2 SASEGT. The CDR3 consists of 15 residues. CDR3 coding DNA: TGTGCCAGCAGTGAAGCAGGCAGGAGCAATCAGCCCCAGCATTTT. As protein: CASSEAGRSNQPQHF.

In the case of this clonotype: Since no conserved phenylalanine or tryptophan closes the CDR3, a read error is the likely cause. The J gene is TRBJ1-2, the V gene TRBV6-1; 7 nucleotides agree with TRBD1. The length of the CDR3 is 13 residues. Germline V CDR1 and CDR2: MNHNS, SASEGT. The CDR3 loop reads CASRGGQGDGYTV. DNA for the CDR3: TGCGCCAGCAGAGGCGGGCAGGGGGATGGCTACACCGTC.

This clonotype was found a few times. This CDR3 is CATSRQGNYGYTF. CDR3 nucleotide sequence: TGTGCCACCAGTCGACAGGGGAACTATGGCTACACCTTC. The chain employs TRBV24-1 and TRBJ1-2; 8 nucleotides agree with TRBD1. V dropped 6 bases and J dropped 2; count of bases not matched to a gene: 1. This CDR3 spans 13 amino acids. The germline gives CDR1 KGHDR, CDR2 SFDVKD.

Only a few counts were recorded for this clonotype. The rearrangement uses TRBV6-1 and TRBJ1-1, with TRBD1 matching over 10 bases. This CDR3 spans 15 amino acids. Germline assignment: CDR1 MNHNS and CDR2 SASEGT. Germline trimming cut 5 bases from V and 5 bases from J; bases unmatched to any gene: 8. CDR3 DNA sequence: TGTGCCAGCAGTCCCAGACAGGGGGCAGGGACTGAAGCTTTCTTT. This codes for CASSPRQGAGTEAFF.

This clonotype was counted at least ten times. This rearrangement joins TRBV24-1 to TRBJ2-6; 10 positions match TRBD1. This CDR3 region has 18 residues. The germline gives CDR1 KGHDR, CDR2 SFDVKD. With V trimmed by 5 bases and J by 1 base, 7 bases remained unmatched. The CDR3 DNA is TGTGCCACCAGTGCTCGGACAGGGGGGGGATCTGGGGCCAACGTCCTGACTTTC. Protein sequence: CATSARTGGGSGANVLTF.

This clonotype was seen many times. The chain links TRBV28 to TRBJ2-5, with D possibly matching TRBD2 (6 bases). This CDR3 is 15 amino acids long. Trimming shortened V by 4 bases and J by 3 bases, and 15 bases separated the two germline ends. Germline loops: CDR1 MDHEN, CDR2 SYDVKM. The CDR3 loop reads CASSSPPGRKETQYF. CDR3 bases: TGTGCCAGCAGTTCTCCTCCGGGGAGGAAAGAGACCCAGTACTTC.

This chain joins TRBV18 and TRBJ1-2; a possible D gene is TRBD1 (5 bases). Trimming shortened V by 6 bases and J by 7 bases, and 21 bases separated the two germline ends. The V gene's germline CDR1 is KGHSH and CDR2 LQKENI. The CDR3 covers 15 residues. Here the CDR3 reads CASSLTGTAFFGYTF. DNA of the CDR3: TGTGCCAGCTCTCTCACCGGGACCGCCTTTTTTGGCTACACCTTC.

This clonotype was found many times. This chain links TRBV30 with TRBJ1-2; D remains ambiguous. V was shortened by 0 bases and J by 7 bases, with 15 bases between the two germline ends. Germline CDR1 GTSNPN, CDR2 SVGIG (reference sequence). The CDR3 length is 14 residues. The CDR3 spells CAWSVDLGGGGYTF. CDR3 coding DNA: TGTGCCTGGAGTGTGGACCTGGGCGGAGGTGGCTACACCTTC.

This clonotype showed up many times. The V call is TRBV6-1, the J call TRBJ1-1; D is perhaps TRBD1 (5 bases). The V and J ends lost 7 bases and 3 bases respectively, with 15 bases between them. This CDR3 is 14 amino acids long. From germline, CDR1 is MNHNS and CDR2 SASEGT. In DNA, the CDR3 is TGTGCCAGCACCGGACAACTACCACACACTGAAGCTTTCTTT. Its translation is CASTGQLPHTEAFF.

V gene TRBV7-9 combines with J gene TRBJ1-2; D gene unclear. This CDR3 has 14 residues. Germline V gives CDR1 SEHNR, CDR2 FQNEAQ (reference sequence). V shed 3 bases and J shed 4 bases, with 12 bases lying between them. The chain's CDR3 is CASSFSGGVYGYTF. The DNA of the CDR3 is TGTGCCAGCAGCTTTTCAGGTGGGGTCTATGGCTACACCTTC.

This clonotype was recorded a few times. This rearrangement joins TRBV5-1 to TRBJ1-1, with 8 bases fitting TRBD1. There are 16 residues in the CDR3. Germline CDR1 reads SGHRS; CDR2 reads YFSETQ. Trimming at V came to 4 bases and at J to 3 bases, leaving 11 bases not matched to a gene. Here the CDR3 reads CASSPDREGGYTEAFF. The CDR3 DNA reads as TGCGCCAGCAGCCCGGACAGGGAAGGGGGCTACACTGAAGCTTTCTTT. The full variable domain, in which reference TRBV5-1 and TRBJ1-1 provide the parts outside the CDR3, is KAGVTQTPRYLIKTRGQQVTLSCSPISGHRSVSWYQQTPGQGLQFLFEYFSETQRNKGNFPGRFSGRQFSNSRSEMNVSTLELGDSALYLCASSPDREGGYTEAFFGQGTRLTVV.

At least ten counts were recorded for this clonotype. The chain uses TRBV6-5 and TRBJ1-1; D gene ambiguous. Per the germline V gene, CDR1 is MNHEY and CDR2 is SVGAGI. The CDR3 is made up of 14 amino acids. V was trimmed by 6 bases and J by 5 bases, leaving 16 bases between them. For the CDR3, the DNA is TGTGCCAGCAGACAAGGCCCAGGTGGGACTGAAGCTTTCTTT. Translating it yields CASRQGPGGTEAFF.

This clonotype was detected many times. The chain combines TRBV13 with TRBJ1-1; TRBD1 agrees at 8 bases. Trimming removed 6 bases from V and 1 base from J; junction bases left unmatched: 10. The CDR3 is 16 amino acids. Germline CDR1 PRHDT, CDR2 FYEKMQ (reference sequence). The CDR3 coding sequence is TGTGCCAGCAGGCCGAGGGGGGACAGGAGGAACACTGAAGCTTTCTTT. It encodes CASRPRGDRRNTEAFF.

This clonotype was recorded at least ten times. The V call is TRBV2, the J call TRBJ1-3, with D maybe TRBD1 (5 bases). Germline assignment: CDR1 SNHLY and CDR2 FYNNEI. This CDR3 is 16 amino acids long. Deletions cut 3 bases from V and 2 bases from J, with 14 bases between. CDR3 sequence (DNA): TGTGCCAGCAGTGACGACAGTGGTCGGACTGGAAACACCATATATTTT. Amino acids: CASSDDSGRTGNTIYF.

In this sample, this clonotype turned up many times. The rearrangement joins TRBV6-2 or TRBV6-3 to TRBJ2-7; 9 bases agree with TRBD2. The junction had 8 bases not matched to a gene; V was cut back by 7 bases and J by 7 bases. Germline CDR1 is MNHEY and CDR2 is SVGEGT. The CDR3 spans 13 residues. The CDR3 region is CASISGGTAEQYF. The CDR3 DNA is TGTGCCAGCATTAGCGGGGGTACCGCTGAGCAGTACTTC.

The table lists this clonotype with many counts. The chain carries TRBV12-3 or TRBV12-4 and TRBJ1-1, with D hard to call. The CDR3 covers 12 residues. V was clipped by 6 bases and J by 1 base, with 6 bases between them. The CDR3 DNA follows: TGTGCCAGCAGATGGGAGAACACTGAAGCTTTCTTT. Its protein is CASRWENTEAFF.

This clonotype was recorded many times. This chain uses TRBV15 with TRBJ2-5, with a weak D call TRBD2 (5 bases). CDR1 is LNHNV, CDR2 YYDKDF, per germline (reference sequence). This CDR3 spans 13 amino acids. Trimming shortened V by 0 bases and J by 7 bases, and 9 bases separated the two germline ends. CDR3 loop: CATSRDHAGTQYF. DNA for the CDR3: TGTGCCACCAGCAGAGATCACGCGGGGACCCAGTACTTC.

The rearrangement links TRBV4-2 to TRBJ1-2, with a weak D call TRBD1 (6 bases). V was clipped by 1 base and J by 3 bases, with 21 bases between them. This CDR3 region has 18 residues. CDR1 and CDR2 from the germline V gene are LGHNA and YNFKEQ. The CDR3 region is CASSQVSSLGARDYGYTF. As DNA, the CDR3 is TGTGCCAGCAGCCAAGTTTCATCTTTGGGGGCGCGGGACTATGGCTACACCTTC.

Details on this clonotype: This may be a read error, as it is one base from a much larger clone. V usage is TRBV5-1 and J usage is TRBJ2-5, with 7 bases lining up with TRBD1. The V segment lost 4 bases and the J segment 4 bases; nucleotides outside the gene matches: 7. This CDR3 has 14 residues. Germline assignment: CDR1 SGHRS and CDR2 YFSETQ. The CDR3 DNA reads TGCGCCAGCAGCCGAGAGGGACAGCTAGAGACCCAGTACTTC. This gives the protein CASSREGQLETQYF.

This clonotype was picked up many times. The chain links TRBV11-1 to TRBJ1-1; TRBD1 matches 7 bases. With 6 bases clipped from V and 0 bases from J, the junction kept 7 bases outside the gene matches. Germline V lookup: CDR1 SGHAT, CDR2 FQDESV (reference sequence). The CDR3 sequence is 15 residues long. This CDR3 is CASRTAGQLNTEAFF. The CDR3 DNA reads TGTGCCAGCAGGACCGCGGGACAGTTGAACACTGAAGCTTTCTTT.

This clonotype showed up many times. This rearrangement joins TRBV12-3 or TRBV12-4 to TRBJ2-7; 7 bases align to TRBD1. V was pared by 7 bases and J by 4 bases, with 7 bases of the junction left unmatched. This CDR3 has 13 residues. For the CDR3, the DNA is TGTGCCAGCAAGGGTCAGGGGGTGTACGAGCAGTACTTC. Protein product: CASKGQGVYEQYF.

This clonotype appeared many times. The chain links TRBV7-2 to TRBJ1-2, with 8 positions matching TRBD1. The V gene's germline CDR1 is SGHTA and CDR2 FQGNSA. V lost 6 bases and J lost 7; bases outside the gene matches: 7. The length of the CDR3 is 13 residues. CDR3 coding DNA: TGTGCCAGCAGTTCCGACAGGGGTTTTGGCTACACCTTC. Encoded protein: CASSSDRGFGYTF.

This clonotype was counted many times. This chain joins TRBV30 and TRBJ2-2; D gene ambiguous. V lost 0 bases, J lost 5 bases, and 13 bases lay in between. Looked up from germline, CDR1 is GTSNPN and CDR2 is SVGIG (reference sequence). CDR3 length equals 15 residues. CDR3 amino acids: CAWSVEGSRTGELFF. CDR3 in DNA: TGTGCCTGGAGTGTAGAAGGGTCGCGGACCGGGGAGCTGTTTTTT.

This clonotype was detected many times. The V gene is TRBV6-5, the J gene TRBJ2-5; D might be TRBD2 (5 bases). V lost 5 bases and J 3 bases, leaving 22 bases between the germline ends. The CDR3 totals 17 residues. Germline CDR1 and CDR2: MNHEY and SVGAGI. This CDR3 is CASSHGINSAREETQYF. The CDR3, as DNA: TGTGCCAGCAGTCACGGGATCAATAGCGCTCGGGAAGAGACCCAGTACTTC.

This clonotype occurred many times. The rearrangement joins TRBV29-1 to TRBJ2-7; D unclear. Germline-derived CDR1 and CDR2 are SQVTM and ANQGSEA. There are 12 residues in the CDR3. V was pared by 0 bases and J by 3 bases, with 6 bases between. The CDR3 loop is CSVEDSDYEQYF. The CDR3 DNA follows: TGCAGCGTTGAAGACAGTGACTACGAGCAGTACTTC.